The 6 T cell receptor beta chains presented below share a single source sample, sequenced in a study of shared clonotypes between healthy human individuals. Naive CD8 cells comprised CD45RO-negative, CCR7-positively selected cells, excluding terminally differentiated effector memory CD45RA+ cells. Here immunoSEQ multiplex PCR was the method, and the copy in TCRdb shows in-frame clones only, minus some. The sample carries about 2.2 million clones, over 85% recorded once. The sample comprised naive CD8+ T cells from PBMCs. These receptors were taken from a man between 18 and 35 years old in good health. Some clones in this sample may be carry-over from other donors' samples.

The gene calls are TRBV5-6 and TRBJ2-3, with unresolved D. Trimming pared 2 bases from V and 6 bases from J, leaving 7 bases between. Germline V gene sequence: CDR1 SGHDT, CDR2 YYEEEE. The CDR3 has 12 residues. Written as DNA, the CDR3 is TGTGCCAGCAGCTTTGGTTCGGATACGCAGTATTTT. Protein sequence: CASSFGSDTQYF.

The rearrangement uses TRBV19 and TRBJ1-2, with no clear D. Germline V gene sequence: CDR1 LNHDA, CDR2 SQIVND (reference sequence). This CDR3 has 13 residues. V was clipped by 5 bases and J by 1 base, with 8 bases between them. The CDR3, as DNA: TGTGCCAGTAGTCCATGGGGTAACTATGGCTACACCTTC. Translation gives CASSPWGNYGYTF. Together with reference TRBV19 and TRBJ1-2, the CDR3 gives the full variable domain: DGGITQSPKYLFRKEGQNVTLSCEQNLNHDAMYWYRQDPGQGLRLIYYSQIVNDFQKGDIAEGYSVSREKKESFPLTVTSAQKNPTAFYLCASSPWGNYGYTFGSGTRLTVV.

The genes are TRBV19 and TRBJ2-1, with D unclear. CDR1 and CDR2 from the germline V gene are LNHDA and SQIVND (reference sequence). Trimming pared 6 bases from V and 4 bases from J, leaving 7 bases between. The CDR3 spans 12 residues. Written as DNA, the CDR3 is TGTGCCAGTAGGAGCCCGTACAATGAGCAGTTCTTC. Residues: CASRSPYNEQFF.

The V gene is TRBV28, the J gene TRBJ2-5; D remains unclear. The CDR3 runs to 12 residues. Trimming removed 3 bases at V and 14 bases at J, with 16 bases between. CDR1 is MDHEN, CDR2 SYDVKM, per germline. The CDR3 reads CASSFQPGPFYF. The CDR3 DNA sequence: TGTGCCAGCAGTTTCCAGCCCGGACCTTTTTACTTC.

This rearrangement joins TRBV10-2 to TRBJ2-2; D is perhaps TRBD2 (5 bases). Germline CDR1 and CDR2: WSHSY and SAAADI. V lost 7 bases and J lost 3, with 12 bases in between. The CDR3 spans 14 residues. CDR3 sequence: CASTHGLYTGELFF. The CDR3, as DNA: TGCGCCAGCACCCATGGACTTTACACCGGGGAGCTGTTTTTT.

This chain connects TRBV2 to TRBJ2-6, with 7 nucleotides matching TRBD1. V trimming: 8 bases; J trimming: 0 bases; junction bases outside the gene matches: 4. The germline V gene has CDR1 SNHLY and CDR2 FYNNEI. The length of the CDR3 is 15 residues. The CDR3 coding sequence is TGTGCCAGCGGAGACAGGGTCTCTGGGGCCAACGTCCTGACTTTC. Residues: CASGDRVSGANVLTF. Supplemented by reference TRBV2 and TRBJ2-6, the full variable domain reads EPEVTQTPSHQVTQMGQEVILRCVPISNHLYFYWYRQILGQKVEFLVSFYNNEISEKSEIFDDQFSVERPDGSNFTLKIRSTKLEDSAMYFCASGDRVSGANVLTFGAGSRLTVL.